This T cell receptor (beta chain) comes out of a study of blood T cells in healthy people across ages. Regarding the study as a whole: Unsorted PBMC material precluded a definitive naive versus antigen-experienced comparison.

The authors ran a second PCR of 7 to 11 cycles using a sample-barcoded 5' primer and a J-beta primer mix. A template-switch adaptor with 12 random nucleotides tagged each cDNA molecule. TCRdb ran MiXCR on the 5' RACE reads and lists one entry per CDR3 protein. The sample lists 780,000 or so distinct CDR3 sequences, roughly three fifths occurring once. V lost 8 bases to trimming and J lost 1 base, with 14 bases between them. The CDR3 runs 14 residues. The V gene's germline CDR1 is MNHNS and CDR2 SASEGT. Regarding this clonotype: Its matching antigen is unknown.

V is TRBV6-1 and J is TRBJ1-1, with a possible D match to TRBD1 (5 bases). The sequenced sample was blood. The sequence derives from a man between 40 and 49 years old in good health. This CDR3 reads CASVGVGANTEAFF. In nucleotides, the CDR3 is TGTGCCAGCGTTGGGGTCGGGGCGAACACTGAAGCTTTCTTT.